The 21 T cell receptor beta chains given below trace back to one sample, sequenced in a study of shared clonotypes between healthy human individuals. Produced via immunoSEQ multiplex PCR; TCRdb's table is partial and in-frame only. The table has about 2.3 million clones, more than 85% seen once. The sequencing input was naive CD4+ T cells from PBMCs. Stated subset: CD45RA+ positively selected. The receptors were sampled from a man aged 18 to 35 in good health. Some clones in this sample may be carry-over from other donors' samples.

This clone appeared a single time. The J gene is TRBJ2-3, the V gene TRBV30, with D tentatively TRBD1 or TRBD2 (5 bases each). The CDR3 is made up of 15 amino acids. The germline V and J ends were trimmed by 3 bases and 3 bases, with 16 bases remaining between them. Germline CDR1 reads GTSNPN; CDR2 reads SVGIG (reference sequence). The CDR3 sequence is CAWSDRDPRTDTQYF. In nucleotides, the CDR3 is TGTGCCTGGAGCGACCGGGACCCAAGGACAGATACGCAGTATTTT.

This clone was counted once. The CDR3 coding sequence is TGCGCCAGCAGTTACTTCGCCGGCCTAGCCAAAAACATTCAGTACTTC. Protein product: CASSYFAGLAKNIQYF. The chain carries TRBV10-2 and TRBJ2-4; D unclear. V lost 5 bases and J lost 0, with 14 bases in between. Per germline, CDR1 WSHSY and CDR2 SAAADI. This CDR3 contains 16 residues.

The CDR3 here is CASSLAPRQHPRNYGYTF. CDR3 DNA sequence: TGCGCCAGCAGCTTGGCCCCTAGACAGCACCCCCGTAACTATGGCTACACCTTC. The chain carries TRBV5-1 and TRBJ1-2; the D gene is possibly TRBD1 (5 bases). CDR3 length equals 18 residues. V was cut by 0 bases and J by 1 base, with 19 bases left in between. CDR1 is SGHRS, CDR2 YFSETQ, per germline.

The J gene is TRBJ2-7, the V gene TRBV14, with TRBD1 identical over 9 bases. V was pared by 1 base and J by 0 bases, with 1 base of the junction left unmatched. The CDR3 is 15 residues long. Germline V gene data show CDR1 as SGHDN and CDR2 as FVKESK. The CDR3 bases are TGTGCCAGCAGCCAAGGGACAGGGGTCTCCTACGAGCAGTACTTC. This translates into CASSQGTGVSYEQYF.

The chain recombines TRBV7-9 with TRBJ1-3, with D tentatively TRBD1 (6 bases). Germline lookup yields CDR1 SEHNR and CDR2 FQNEAQ (reference sequence). The CDR3 totals 16 residues. Trimming took 3 bases from V and 2 from J, leaving 14 bases between them. The CDR3 bases are TGTGCCAGCAGCTTCATGAATCAGGGGCCTGGAAACACCATATATTTT. Translation gives CASSFMNQGPGNTIYF.

The V and J genes are TRBV5-1 and TRBJ1-4; D is uncertain. This CDR3 comprises 13 residues. In germline, CDR1 is SGHRS, CDR2 YFSETQ. V was cut by 1 base and J by 7 bases, with 8 bases left in between. DNA of the CDR3: TGCGCCAGCAGCTTGTACGGAGGTGAAAAACTGTTTTTT. Amino acid sequence: CASSLYGGEKLFF.

The chain couples TRBV7-8 to TRBJ2-1; D unresolved. CDR1 is SGHVS and CDR2 is FQNEAQ in the germline V gene. The length of the CDR3 is 17 residues. Trimming pared 4 bases from V and 0 bases from J, leaving 16 bases between. The CDR3 loop is CASSSPPPKSSYNEQFF. CDR3 in DNA: TGTGCCAGCAGCTCCCCGCCGCCCAAGAGCTCCTACAATGAGCAGTTCTTC. The variable domain in full, with the rest retrieved from reference TRBV7-8 and TRBJ2-1, is GAGVSQSPRYKVAKRGQDVALRCDPISGHVSLFWYQQALGQGPEFLTYFQNEAQLDKSGLPSDRFFAERPEGSVSTLKIQRTQQEDSAVYLCASSSPPPKSSYNEQFFGPGTRLTVL.

The V gene is TRBV6-6, the J gene TRBJ1-1; TRBD1 might be the D (6 bases). Trimming shortened V by 4 bases and J by 1 base, and 13 bases separated the two germline ends. Germline loops: CDR1 MNHNY, CDR2 SVGAGI (reference sequence). The CDR3 contains 15 residues. The CDR3 nucleotides are TGTGCCAGCAGTTCACCTGACAGGAGGAACACTGAAGCTTTCTTT. Translating gives CASSSPDRRNTEAFF.

Worth noting for this clone: This sample includes further DNA sequences coding for the same CDR3. The V gene is TRBV11-2, the J gene TRBJ2-5; 14 bases are shared with TRBD2. The V segment lost 5 bases and the J segment 4 bases; nucleotides outside the gene matches: 3. CDR3 length equals 15 residues. The germline V gene has CDR1 SGHAT and CDR2 FQNNGV. CDR3 nucleotide sequence: TGTGCCAGCAGCCTGGGACTAGCGGGAGTAGAGACCCAGTACTTC. This codes for CASSLGLAGVETQYF.

The chain links TRBV4-1 to TRBJ2-3, with unresolved D. CDR1 is MGHRA and CDR2 is YSYEKL in the germline V gene. The CDR3 spans 19 residues. V was cut by 1 base and J by 0 bases, with 20 bases left in between. CDR3: CASSQASWAQSLSTDTQYF. The DNA of the CDR3 is TGCGCCAGCAGCCAAGCAAGTTGGGCGCAGTCGCTAAGCACAGATACGCAGTATTTT.

The chain links TRBV7-2 to TRBJ2-1, with 10 bases identical to TRBD2. Unmatched junction bases numbered 15, after V lost 11 bases and J lost 8 bases. CDR3 size: 15 residues. In germline, CDR1 is SGHTA, CDR2 FQGNSA. For the CDR3, the DNA is TGTGCCGGAAAGGGAAGCGGGAGGGCCATAGATGAGCAGTTCTTC. Translated, it gives CAGKGSGRAIDEQFF.

This rearrangement joins TRBV6-5 to TRBJ2-7, with 9 bases fitting TRBD1. CDR1 is MNHEY and CDR2 is SVGAGI in the germline V gene. The trim removed 6 bases at V and 4 bases at J, leaving 4 bases unmatched. The CDR3 consists of 13 residues. The CDR3, as DNA: TGTGCCAGCAGGGGACAGGGCCGGTACGAGCAGTACTTC. Residues: CASRGQGRYEQYF.

The chain joins TRBV11-2 to TRBJ2-5, with D perhaps TRBD2 (6 bases). V lost 1 base and J 5 bases, leaving 14 bases between the germline ends. This CDR3 spans 15 amino acids. Per germline, CDR1 SGHAT and CDR2 FQNNGV. DNA for the CDR3: TGTGCCAGCAGCTTAGTCGGCGGGGTGCGGGAGACCCAGTACTTC. Its protein is CASSLVGGVRETQYF.

The gene calls are TRBV28 and TRBJ2-7; tentatively, D is TRBD2 (5 bases). Germline lookup yields CDR1 MDHEN and CDR2 SYDVKM. CDR3 length equals 15 residues. Trimming removed 5 bases at V and 2 bases at J, with 16 bases between. CDR3 DNA sequence: TGTGCCAGCAGTGACCCCGGGGAAGGTGCCTACGAGCAGTACTTC. It yields the protein CASSDPGEGAYEQYF. The full variable domain, completed using reference TRBV28 and TRBJ2-7, is DVKVTQSSRYLVKRTGEKVFLECVQDMDHENMFWYRQDPGLGLRLIYFSYDVKMKEKGDIPEGYSVSREKKERFSLILESASTNQTSMYLCASSDPGEGAYEQYFGPGTRLTVT.

This chain links TRBV4-2 with TRBJ2-7; D unclear. V dropped 1 base and J dropped 6 bases, with 22 bases sitting between them. Germline CDR1 reads LGHNA; CDR2 reads YNFKEQ. The CDR3 runs to 17 residues. The CDR3 region is CASSQGPLMTFVGEQYF. In nucleotides, the CDR3 is TGTGCCAGCAGCCAAGGCCCCCTGATGACATTTGTGGGCGAGCAGTACTTC.

The chain employs TRBV4-1 and TRBJ2-1, with 10 bases identical to TRBD2. Trimming at V came to 4 bases and at J to 5 bases, leaving 26 bases not matched to a gene. The V gene's germline CDR1 is MGHRA and CDR2 YSYEKL. There are 22 residues in the CDR3. CDR3 region: CASSPAHFTGTSASSGNNEQFF. The CDR3 DNA reads as TGCGCCAGCAGCCCCGCCCACTTCACCGGGACTAGCGCATCATCGGGGAACAATGAGCAGTTCTTC.

This chain links TRBV7-3 with TRBJ2-1; 7 bases fit TRBD2. After removal of 4 bases from V and 4 bases from J, the junction contained 1 base not matched to a gene. The length of the CDR3 is 13 residues. Germline CDR1 and CDR2: SGHTA and FQGTGA. CDR3 in DNA: TGTGCCAGCAGCTACGGGGGGTACAATGAGCAGTTCTTC. Amino acids: CASSYGGYNEQFF. Supplemented by reference TRBV7-3 and TRBJ2-1, the full variable domain reads GAGVSQTPSNKVTEKGKYVELRCDPISGHTALYWYRQSLGQGPEFLIYFQGTGAADDSGLPNDRFFAVRPEGSVSTLKIQRTERGDSAVYLCASSYGGYNEQFFGPGTRLTVL.

The CDR3 sequence: CASSRTGVTNQPQHF. The DNA for the CDR3 is TGTGCCAGCAGCCGGACAGGGGTGACCAATCAGCCCCAGCATTTT. The gene calls are TRBV28 and TRBJ1-5, with 9 bases that match TRBD1. CDR3 size: 15 residues. J gave up 3 bases and V 6 bases, and 6 bases lay outside the gene matches. CDR1 and CDR2 (germline): MDHEN, SYDVKM.

Concerning this clone itself: Distinct nucleotide sequences in the sample also encode this CDR3. V gene TRBV7-2 combines with J gene TRBJ2-5; maybe TRBD2 (5 bases). V was pared by 3 bases and J by 1 base, with 12 bases between. This CDR3 has 15 residues. Germline CDR1 is SGHTA and CDR2 is FQGNSA. The CDR3 spells CASSLGSASQETQYF. The CDR3 DNA follows: TGTGCCAGCAGCTTGGGTAGCGCCAGCCAAGAGACCCAGTACTTC. Looking up the rest from reference TRBV7-2 and TRBJ2-5 gives the full variable domain: GAGVSQSPSNKVTEKGKDVELRCDPISGHTALYWYRQSLGQGLEFLIYFQGNSAPDKSGLPSDRFSAERTGGSVSTLTIQRTQQEDSAVYLCASSLGSASQETQYFGPGTRLLVL.

V usage is TRBV7-2 and J usage is TRBJ2-7; D gene ambiguous. The CDR3 has 11 residues. Germline V lookup: CDR1 SGHTA, CDR2 FQGNSA. Trimming took off 5 bases at V and 10 bases at J, with 12 bases between the two ends. The CDR3 DNA follows: TGTGCCAGCAGCGCCCTATCCGACCAGTACTTC. Protein: CASSALSDQYF.

The chain employs TRBV29-1 and TRBJ1-4, with TRBD1 matching 7 bases. CDR1 and CDR2 from the germline V gene are SQVTM and ANQGSEA. Unmatched junction bases numbered 5, after V lost 4 bases and J lost 0 bases. CDR3 length: 15 amino acids. CDR3 region: CSVVGRGSTNEKLFF. CDR3 nucleotides: TGCAGCGTTGTTGGCAGGGGGTCAACTAATGAAAAACTGTTTTTT.